Following are 29 T cell receptor beta chains from one sample sequenced in a study of monozygotic twins with cystic fibrosis. Here immunoSEQ multiplex PCR was the method, and the copy in TCRdb shows in-frame clones only, minus some. The sample has 20,000 or so clones, 95% to 98% seen once. Source material: blood. The receptor set was obtained from a woman aged 25 to 39 with cystic fibrosis.

The chain is built from TRBV5-6 and TRBJ2-2; no reliable D call. Trimming stripped 5 bases from V and 2 bases from J, with 7 bases between. The CDR3 is 13 residues long. The V gene's germline CDR1 is SGHDT and CDR2 YYEEEE. The CDR3 reads CASRTTNTGELFF. The CDR3 DNA follows: TGTGCCAGCAGGACCACCAACACCGGGGAGCTGTTTTTT.

The rearrangement links TRBV19 to TRBJ1-2; 7 bases map to TRBD1. J gave up 1 base and V 5 bases, and 10 bases lay outside the gene matches. CDR1 is LNHDA and CDR2 is SQIVND in the germline V gene (reference sequence). This CDR3 comprises 16 residues. Here the CDR3 reads CASSPRAGQFNYGYTF. The CDR3 coding sequence is TGTGCCAGTAGTCCACGAGCGGGACAGTTTAACTATGGCTACACCTTC.

This sequence joins TRBV6-1 and TRBJ1-2; D unclear. Looked up from germline, CDR1 is MNHNS and CDR2 is SASEGT. The CDR3 runs 15 residues. V was pared by 7 bases and J by 0 bases, with 15 bases between. Here the CDR3 reads CASTEIQTSNYGYTF. CDR3 DNA sequence: TGTGCCAGCACAGAAATCCAGACTTCTAACTATGGCTACACCTTC.

V is TRBV23-1 and J is TRBJ2-1; D may be TRBD2 (6 bases). TRBV23-1 is annotated as an ORF whose role is uncertain. Trimming stripped 7 bases from V and 9 bases from J, with 22 bases between. The CDR3 contains 15 residues. The CDR3 here is CASTQRGKTCGEQFF. The CDR3 bases are TGCGCCAGCACCCAACGGGGGAAAACATGCGGTGAGCAGTTCTTC.

V is TRBV29-1 and J is TRBJ2-7, with 10 positions matching TRBD1. This CDR3 comprises 14 residues. Germline values: CDR1 SQVTM, CDR2 ANQGSEA. Germline trimming cut 6 bases from V and 6 bases from J; bases unmatched to any gene: 11. CDR3 nucleotides: TGCAGCGTCCCCATCCCGGGACAGGGGAGCGAGCAGTACTTC. Protein sequence: CSVPIPGQGSEQYF.

This chain joins TRBV10-3 and TRBJ1-1; 8 bases fit TRBD1. Trimming at V came to 2 bases and at J to 4 bases, leaving 6 bases not matched to a gene. Germline V CDR1 and CDR2: ENHRY, SYGVKD. This CDR3 spans 15 amino acids. CDR3 nucleotides: TGTGCCATCAGTGAGGTCCAGGGGGCCGGCACTGAAGCTTTCTTT. Protein: CAISEVQGAGTEAFF.

The V call is TRBV4-2, the J call TRBJ2-1; D ambiguous. CDR1 is LGHNA and CDR2 is YNFKEQ in the germline V gene. Trimming removed 3 bases from V and 8 bases from J, with 11 bases in between. The CDR3 contains 13 residues. CDR3 protein: CASSQTLADEQFF. The CDR3 nucleotides read TGTGCCAGCAGCCAGACCCTGGCGGATGAGCAGTTCTTC.

The gene calls are TRBV7-6 and TRBJ2-7, with D unresolved. Trimming took 5 bases from V and 6 from J, leaving 14 bases between them. CDR3 length: 13 amino acids. Germline-derived CDR1 and CDR2 are SGHVS and FNYEAQ. The CDR3 loop reads CASSPPGRPEQYF. The CDR3, as DNA: TGTGCCAGCAGCCCCCCCGGCAGGCCCGAGCAGTACTTC.

The chain carries TRBV29-1 and TRBJ2-2, with 7 bases that match TRBD1. The germline gives CDR1 SQVTM, CDR2 ANQGSEA. The CDR3 consists of 13 residues. V lost 7 bases and J lost 2; bases outside the gene matches: 4. CDR3 protein: CSAGTVNTGELFF. The CDR3 DNA sequence: TGCAGCGCCGGGACAGTCAACACCGGGGAGCTGTTTTTT.

The V and J genes are TRBV30 and TRBJ2-3; tentatively, D is TRBD1 (5 bases). CDR3 size: 15 residues. Deletions cut 5 bases from V and 2 bases from J, with 17 bases between. Germline loops: CDR1 GTSNPN, CDR2 SVGIG (reference sequence). The CDR3 region is CAWSGPPTATDTQYF. The DNA for the CDR3 is TGTGCCTGGTCAGGACCTCCGACAGCCACAGATACGCAGTATTTT. Variable domain in full (rest from reference TRBV30 and TRBJ2-3): SQTIHQWPATLVQPVGSPLSLECTVEGTSNPNLYWYRQAAGRGLQLLFYSVGIGQISSEVPQNLSASRPQDRQFILSSKKLLLSDSGFYLCAWSGPPTATDTQYFGPGTRLTVL.

V and J are TRBV28 and TRBJ1-2; 8 nucleotides agree with TRBD1. Trimming removed 5 bases from V and 2 bases from J; junction bases left unmatched: 7. The CDR3 length is 15 residues. CDR1 MDHEN and CDR2 SYDVKM come from the germline V gene. CDR3 bases: TGTGCCAGCAGTCTACCGACAGGGGCCAACTATGGCTACACCTTC. This sequence encodes CASSLPTGANYGYTF.

The V call is TRBV19, the J call TRBJ2-3, with D possibly being TRBD2 (5 bases). The CDR3 covers 16 residues. Germline CDR1 and CDR2: LNHDA and SQIVND (reference sequence). V lost 5 bases to trimming and J lost 2 bases, with 17 bases between them. Here the CDR3 DNA reads TGTGCCAGTAGTTCCTACACAACTAGAGCCACAGATACGCAGTATTTT. This sequence encodes CASSSYTTRATDTQYF.

This clone appeared once. The chain employs TRBV10-3 and TRBJ2-7, with 7 bases lining up with TRBD1. This CDR3 region has 15 residues. Germline assignment: CDR1 ENHRY and CDR2 SYGVKD. The J segment lost 6 bases and the V segment lost 3 bases, leaving 11 bases of the junction unmatched. The chain's CDR3 is CAISDPTGVYTEQYF. CDR3 DNA: TGTGCCATCAGTGACCCCACAGGGGTGTATACCGAGCAGTACTTC.

The chain couples TRBV21-1 to TRBJ1-1; no DNA check was done on the table's D call, TRBD1. TRBV21-1 is a pseudogene locus. The CDR3 spans 13 residues. The CDR3 DNA is TGTGCCAGCAGCAAGGGACAGAACACTGAAGCTTTCTTT. Translated, it gives CASSKGQNTEAFF.

The J gene is TRBJ1-1, the V gene TRBV29-1; weak D call: TRBD1 (5 bases). CDR3 length equals 11 residues. Germline V gene data show CDR1 as SQVTM and CDR2 as ANQGSEA. V was clipped by 8 bases and J by 4 bases, with 11 bases between them. CDR3 protein: CSSAGGTEAFF. CDR3 sequence (DNA): TGCAGCTCCGCCGGGGGCACTGAAGCTTTCTTT.

The chain links TRBV5-1 to TRBJ2-7; tentative D call: TRBD1 (7 bases). The CDR3 extends over 16 amino acids. CDR1 and CDR2 from the germline V gene are SGHRS and YFSETQ. Trimming removed 4 bases from V and 1 base from J, with 18 bases in between. The CDR3 loop reads CASSPLMTGTSYEQYF. The CDR3 DNA follows: TGCGCCAGCAGCCCGCTAATGACAGGGACTTCCTACGAGCAGTACTTC.

The chain has TRBV19 and TRBJ1-6, with D perhaps matching TRBD1 (5 bases). The V and J ends lost 5 bases and 10 bases respectively, with 15 bases between them. CDR3 length equals 14 residues. The germline V gene encodes CDR1 LNHDA and CDR2 SQIVND (reference sequence). This CDR3 reads CASSSSGPGSPLHF. The CDR3 coding sequence is TGTGCCAGTAGTTCGAGTGGGCCAGGGTCACCCCTCCACTTT.

The chain carries TRBV15 and TRBJ2-7; perhaps TRBD2 as D (5 bases). The CDR3 length is 16 residues. From germline, CDR1 is LNHNV and CDR2 YYDKDF (reference sequence). Trimming removed 3 bases from V and 5 bases from J, with 20 bases in between. For the CDR3, the DNA is TGTGCCACCAGCAGTGGGGAGTCGGCGCCGAATGACGAGCAGTACTTC. This translates into CATSSGESAPNDEQYF.

This clone was seen just once. The chain recombines TRBV7-6 with TRBJ2-7; D is uncertain. The CDR3 is 12 amino acids. V was cut by 5 bases and J by 3 bases, with 8 bases left in between. Germline CDR1 is SGHVS and CDR2 is FNYEAQ. The CDR3 spells CASSQQSYEQYF. Here the CDR3 DNA reads TGTGCCAGCAGCCAGCAAAGCTACGAGCAGTACTTC.

The chain's CDR3 is CASSGGIVGVTYEQYF. DNA for the CDR3: TGTGCCAGCAGTGGCGGGATTGTGGGGGTGACCTACGAGCAGTACTTC. The chain combines TRBV28 with TRBJ2-7, with TRBD2 as a possible D gene (6 bases). CDR1 is MDHEN and CDR2 is SYDVKM in the germline V gene. This CDR3 is 16 amino acids long. V was trimmed by 5 bases and J by 2 bases, leaving 19 bases between them. Filled out from reference TRBV28 and TRBJ2-7, the complete variable domain reads DVKVTQSSRYLVKRTGEKVFLECVQDMDHENMFWYRQDPGLGLRLIYFSYDVKMKEKGDIPEGYSVSREKKERFSLILESASTNQTSMYLCASSGGIVGVTYEQYFGPGTRLTVT.

The DNA for the CDR3 is TGTGCCAGCTCACCAGGACGGGGGGGGCAAGAGACCCAGTACTTC. Protein sequence: CASSPGRGGQETQYF. The V and J genes are TRBV18 and TRBJ2-5; 8 bases fit TRBD2. The CDR3 length is 15 residues. The trim removed 2 bases at V and 2 bases at J, leaving 4 bases unmatched. Germline V gene lookup returns CDR1 KGHSH and CDR2 LQKENI.

The chain joins TRBV10-3 to TRBJ2-7, with D perhaps matching TRBD1 (6 bases). The CDR3 runs 14 residues. The germline V and J ends were trimmed by 6 bases and 5 bases, with 17 bases remaining between them. The germline V gene has CDR1 ENHRY and CDR2 SYGVKD. The CDR3 here is CAIRTAGVADEQYF. DNA for the CDR3: TGTGCCATCAGGACCGCAGGGGTGGCGGACGAGCAGTACTTC.

This clone was observed a single time. The chain combines TRBV7-2 with TRBJ2-7; 7 bases fit TRBD2. Germline assignment: CDR1 SGHTA and CDR2 FQGNSA. This CDR3 region has 17 residues. V was clipped by 1 base and J by 3 bases; unmatched bases: 12. CDR3 DNA: TGTGCCAGCAGCTTAGGACGGACTAGGGGACCGCGCTACGAGCAGTACTTC. This translates into CASSLGRTRGPRYEQYF.

The V call is TRBV5-1, the J call TRBJ2-7, with 8 bases matching TRBD1. Germline values: CDR1 SGHRS, CDR2 YFSETQ. CDR3 size: 14 residues. J gave up 1 base and V 2 bases, and 2 bases lay outside the gene matches. The CDR3 bases are TGCGCCAGCAGCTTCGGGACAGGTTCCTACGAGCAGTACTTC. Its translation is CASSFGTGSYEQYF.

This chain uses TRBV7-9 with TRBJ2-5, with D perhaps assigned TRBD1 or TRBD2 (5 bases each). This CDR3 region has 13 residues. Looked up from germline, CDR1 is SEHNR and CDR2 is FQNEAQ (reference sequence). V was cut by 5 bases and J by 5 bases, with 12 bases left in between. The CDR3 DNA reads as TGTGCCAGCAGCACAAGGGGCGGGGAGACCCAGTACTTC. Translated, it gives CASSTRGGETQYF.

The rearrangement joins TRBV5-1 to TRBJ2-1; TRBD2 matches at 11 bases. The germline CDR1 and CDR2 sequences are SGHRS and YFSETQ. J gave up 8 bases and V 2 bases, and 6 bases lay outside the gene matches. The CDR3 runs to 15 residues. CDR3 nucleotides: TGCGCCAGCAGCTTTCCTAGCGGGGGGTTCGATGAGCAGTTCTTC. As protein: CASSFPSGGFDEQFF.

The V gene is TRBV6-6, the J gene TRBJ2-7, with D possibly being TRBD1 (6 bases). CDR3 length equals 13 residues. Germline loops: CDR1 MNHNY, CDR2 SVGAGI (reference sequence). The ends were cut back, 4 bases at V and 3 bases at J, with 10 bases in the middle. CDR3 DNA: TGTGCCAGCAGTTGGGGACACGACTACGAGCAGTACTTC. Amino acid sequence: CASSWGHDYEQYF.

The CDR3 nucleotides read TGTGCCAGCAGTCTCACAGGTGAAAGCTCCTACGAGCAGTACTTC. Protein: CASSLTGESSYEQYF. The rearrangement joins TRBV27 to TRBJ2-7; TRBD1 is a possible D gene (5 bases). V lost 5 bases, J lost 0 bases, and 14 bases lay in between. The CDR3 contains 15 residues. The germline gives CDR1 MNHEY, CDR2 SMNVEV (reference sequence).

V gene TRBV13 combines with J gene TRBJ2-6; TRBD2 might be the D (6 bases). Germline V gene data show CDR1 as PRHDT and CDR2 as FYEKMQ (reference sequence). The V and J ends lost 11 bases and 4 bases respectively, with 18 bases between them. This CDR3 comprises 15 residues. CDR3 sequence: CASSPAGSGANVLTF. Here the CDR3 DNA reads TGTGCCTCCTCCCCTGCGGGGTCAGGGGCCAACGTCCTGACTTTC.